This TCR beta chain stems from a study of cytomegalovirus exposure and HLA in healthy donors. This clone was found a few times. The CDR3 contains 15 residues. Per the germline V gene, CDR1 is MNHEY and CDR2 is SVGAGI. Trimming removed 2 bases from V and 0 bases from J, with 10 bases in between. Primers for the PCR totalled 60 Vbeta and 13 Jbeta. Sequencing used immunoSEQ multiplex PCR; TCRdb keeps in-frame clones, though not all of them. The sample holds 89,000 or so clones, about four fifths seen once. The chain employs TRBV6-5 and TRBJ1-1; maybe TRBD1 (5 bases). Sequencing was done on a sample of PBMCs. The receptor comes from a woman aged 18-30 years in good health and CMV-seropositive. CDR3 loop: CASSYPTDMNTEAFF. The CDR3 nucleotides read TGTGCCAGCAGTTACCCGACAGACATGAACACTGAAGCTTTCTTT.